The 30 T cell receptor beta chains in this list originate from one sample, sequenced in a study of control samples from healthy donors and cancer patients. TCRdb's table, derived via immunoSEQ multiplex PCR, lists solely in-frame clones and lacks some. The sample holds 80,000 or so clones, 80% to 95% seen once. The sequenced sample was blood. The receptor set was obtained from a woman aged 60-75 years in good health.

The chain carries TRBV10-3 and TRBJ2-5; D is possibly TRBD1 (6 bases). Germline V gene lookup returns CDR1 ENHRY and CDR2 SYGVKD. V lost 3 bases and J 4 bases, leaving 9 bases between the germline ends. This CDR3 region has 13 residues. CDR3 nucleotides: TGTGCCATCAGTGACAAAGGGGGAGAGACCCAGTACTTC. This encodes CAISDKGGETQYF.

The chain uses TRBV9 and TRBJ1-2, with TRBD1 matching over 8 bases. CDR3 length: 15 amino acids. Germline-derived CDR1 and CDR2 are SGDLS and YYNGEE. V lost 0 bases, J lost 7 bases, and 8 bases stayed unmatched. The CDR3 DNA reads TGTGCCAGCAGCGTAGAGGGGGACAGGCCCCGTGGCTACACCTTC. Residues: CASSVEGDRPRGYTF.

This sequence joins TRBV4-2 and TRBJ1-1; the D is unclear. The CDR3 contains 15 residues. With 0 bases removed from V and 1 base from J, the gap between germline ends came to 9 bases. Germline V lookup: CDR1 LGHNA, CDR2 YNFKEQ. In DNA, the CDR3 is TGTGCCAGCAGCCAAGATGGGGATTGGAACACTGAAGCTTTCTTT. It specifies CASSQDGDWNTEAFF.

This rearrangement joins TRBV7-3 to TRBJ2-7; tentative D call: TRBD2 (5 bases). The V end lost 2 bases, the J end lost 6 bases, and 11 bases lay between the germline ends. The length of the CDR3 is 13 residues. The germline CDR1 and CDR2 sequences are SGHTA and FQGTGA. The CDR3 is CASSLVPSTEQYF. The CDR3, as DNA: TGTGCCAGCAGCTTAGTCCCTAGCACCGAGCAGTACTTC.

The rearrangement links TRBV19 to TRBJ1-6; possible D gene TRBD1, 5 bases. The CDR3 consists of 15 residues. V was clipped by 3 bases and J by 11 bases, with 17 bases between them. The V gene's germline CDR1 is LNHDA and CDR2 SQIVND (reference sequence). The chain's CDR3 is CASSIPGTRSTPLHF. For the CDR3, the DNA is TGTGCCAGTAGTATCCCCGGGACCAGAAGCACACCCCTCCACTTT.

V gene TRBV5-4 combines with J gene TRBJ1-2; D remains ambiguous. Trimming left V 0 bases short and J 5 bases short, with 8 bases between. The germline CDR1 and CDR2 sequences are SGHNT and YYREEE (reference sequence). This CDR3 is built from 13 residues. DNA for the CDR3: TGTGCCAGCAGCTTGGCAACCGCATATGGCTACACCTTC. Its translation: CASSLATAYGYTF.

The DNA of the CDR3 is TGTGCCAGCACCACAAGAGGGGCACGGCAGCCCCAGCATTTT. It encodes CASTTRGARQPQHF. This rearrangement joins TRBV6-6 to TRBJ1-5; D is possibly TRBD1 (5 bases). The V gene lost 7 bases and the J gene lost 7 bases, with 17 bases spanning the gap. The CDR3 sequence is 14 residues long. Germline V gives CDR1 MNHNY, CDR2 SVGAGI (reference sequence).

The J gene is TRBJ2-3, the V gene TRBV27; a possible D gene is TRBD2 (6 bases). The germline CDR1 and CDR2 sequences are MNHEY and SMNVEV (reference sequence). The V end was cut by 5 bases, the J end by 6 bases, with 18 bases between. The CDR3 runs to 15 residues. The CDR3 loop is CASSQSGLPRDTQYF. CDR3 DNA: TGTGCCAGCAGTCAATCGGGACTTCCGAGGGATACGCAGTATTTT.

The V gene is TRBV11-2, the J gene TRBJ1-1; D unresolved. V was trimmed by 3 bases and J by 3 bases, leaving 5 bases between them. This CDR3 has 12 amino acids. Germline V gives CDR1 SGHAT, CDR2 FQNNGV. CDR3 protein: CASSFRDTEAFF. CDR3 nucleotide sequence: TGTGCCAGCAGCTTCCGGGACACTGAAGCTTTCTTT.

The chain uses TRBV19 and TRBJ2-2; D is unclear. Germline CDR1 LNHDA, CDR2 SQIVND (reference sequence). This CDR3 has 12 amino acids. V was shortened by 0 bases and J by 6 bases, with 2 bases between the two germline ends. The CDR3 loop is CASSIDPGELFF. In DNA form, the CDR3 reads TGTGCCAGTAGTATAGACCCCGGGGAGCTGTTTTTT.

V usage is TRBV15 and J usage is TRBJ1-6, with a tentative D call TRBD1 (5 bases). Germline V CDR1 and CDR2: LNHNV, YYDKDF (reference sequence). The CDR3 has 15 amino acids. The germline V and J ends were trimmed by 0 bases and 9 bases, with 12 bases remaining between them. CDR3 sequence: CATSRDKGVGSPLHF. The DNA of the CDR3 is TGTGCCACCAGCAGAGATAAAGGGGTAGGTTCACCCCTCCACTTT.

V is TRBV24-1 and J is TRBJ2-2; no firm D call. This CDR3 contains 14 residues. Deletions cut 6 bases from V and 1 base from J, with 8 bases between. Germline CDR1 reads KGHDR; CDR2 reads SFDVKD. The CDR3 loop is CATSPLENTGELFF. DNA for the CDR3: TGTGCCACCAGTCCCCTGGAGAACACCGGGGAGCTGTTTTTT.

J is TRBJ1-5 and V is TRBV27; D possibly corresponds to TRBD1 (6 bases). CDR1 is MNHEY and CDR2 is SMNVEV in the germline V gene (reference sequence). This CDR3 has 16 residues. Trimming pared 6 bases from V and 3 bases from J, leaving 18 bases between. The CDR3 is CASRPGTGTSNQPQHF. DNA of the CDR3: TGTGCCAGCAGACCAGGAACAGGGACCTCCAATCAGCCCCAGCATTTT.

The CDR3 protein is CASSEGQGGYNEQFF. The CDR3 DNA reads TGTGCCAGCAGCGAAGGACAGGGGGGGTACAATGAGCAGTTCTTC. The V gene is TRBV7-2, the J gene TRBJ2-1, with TRBD1 matching 10 bases. This CDR3 region has 15 residues. Per the germline V gene, CDR1 is SGHTA and CDR2 is FQGNSA. J lost 4 bases, V lost 5 bases, and 5 bases had no gene match.

The chain uses TRBV5-1 and TRBJ2-5, with D possibly TRBD1 on 7 matching bases. Germline assignment: CDR1 SGHRS and CDR2 YFSETQ. V gave up 0 bases and J gave up 3 bases, with 12 bases separating them. The CDR3 is made up of 15 amino acids. In nucleotides, the CDR3 is TGCGCCAGCAGCTTGGGCCGCAGGGGGGAAGAGACCCAGTACTTC. This encodes CASSLGRRGEETQYF.

The rearrangement uses TRBV28 and TRBJ1-2; 8 bases are shared with TRBD1. This CDR3 is 14 amino acids long. The V gene end was trimmed by 4 bases and the J gene end by 1 base; junction bases not matched to a gene: 2. CDR1 is MDHEN and CDR2 is SYDVKM in the germline V gene. The CDR3 region has the DNA TGTGCCAGCAGTTCCGGACAGGGTAACTATGGCTACACCTTC. Translated: CASSSGQGNYGYTF.

This clone was seen just once. The chain joins TRBV5-1 to TRBJ1-2; no firm D call. The CDR3 has 14 amino acids. V lost 4 bases to trimming and J lost 2 bases, with 12 bases between them. Per germline, CDR1 SGHRS and CDR2 YFSETQ. Here the CDR3 DNA reads TGCGCCAGCAGCACGAACACAGAAAACTATGGCTACACCTTC. It is translated as CASSTNTENYGYTF.

The J gene is TRBJ1-5, the V gene TRBV6-1; D not resolved. Looked up from germline, CDR1 is MNHNS and CDR2 is SASEGT. Between the trimmed V and J ends, which lost 2 bases and 1 base, there was a span of 6 bases. CDR3 length equals 14 residues. The CDR3 bases are TGTGCCAGCAGTGAATGGAAGAGCAATCAGCCCCAGCATTTT. Its protein is CASSEWKSNQPQHF.

V gene TRBV28 combines with J gene TRBJ1-2; 7 bases line up with TRBD1. V lost 6 bases, J lost 8 bases, and 15 bases stayed unmatched. The CDR3 covers 15 residues. Per the germline V gene, CDR1 is MDHEN and CDR2 is SYDVKM. The CDR3 DNA sequence: TGTGCCAGCAGCGTCGTCGACAGGGATTCAAGCGGCTACACCTTC. It encodes CASSVVDRDSSGYTF.

The rearrangement links TRBV6-5 to TRBJ2-3, with 7 bases identical to TRBD1. The germline V gene has CDR1 MNHEY and CDR2 SVGAGI. The CDR3 totals 14 residues. Unmatched junction bases numbered 8, after V lost 6 bases and J lost 5 bases. The CDR3 region is CASSLQGRGDTQYF. CDR3 sequence (DNA): TGTGCCAGCAGCCTACAGGGGAGAGGAGATACGCAGTATTTT.

The chain is built from TRBV6-2 or TRBV6-3 and TRBJ1-2; the match to TRBD1 covers 9 bases. The CDR3 consists of 18 residues. The V gene end was trimmed by 2 bases and the J gene end by 3 bases; junction bases not matched to a gene: 13. Per germline, CDR1 MNHEY and CDR2 SVGEGT. The DNA for the CDR3 is TGTGCCAGCAGTTACACTGTCCCGGGACAGGGTCGTGACTATGGCTACACCTTC. Protein: CASSYTVPGQGRDYGYTF.

V usage is TRBV5-8 and J usage is TRBJ2-5; D is unresolved. Germline V CDR1 and CDR2: SGHTS, YDEGEE. There are 14 residues in the CDR3. V was pared by 0 bases and J by 2 bases, with 8 bases between. The DNA for the CDR3 is TGTGCCAGCAGCTTGGAAGCCCGACAAGAGACCCAGTACTTC. The encoded protein is CASSLEARQETQYF.

This clone was detected a few times. The V gene is TRBV19, the J gene TRBJ1-1; 8 bases line up with TRBD1. Germline trimming cut 7 bases from V and 5 bases from J; bases unmatched to any gene: 9. Germline CDR1 is LNHDA and CDR2 is SQIVND (reference sequence). The CDR3 has 14 amino acids. The CDR3 DNA reads TGTGCCAGTAATGAGCAGGGGGCTGGGACTGAAGCTTTCTTT. This translates into CASNEQGAGTEAFF.

V usage is TRBV5-4 and J usage is TRBJ2-2; D is possibly TRBD2 (5 bases). V lost 4 bases, J lost 1 base, and 11 bases lay in between. The CDR3 is made up of 15 amino acids. CDR1 SGHNT and CDR2 YYREEE come from the germline V gene (reference sequence). CDR3 loop: CASSLSVLNTGELFF. The CDR3 region has the DNA TGTGCCAGCAGCCTTAGCGTGCTGAACACCGGGGAGCTGTTTTTT.

The genes are TRBV10-3 and TRBJ1-5, with TRBD1 as a possible D gene (6 bases). In germline, CDR1 is ENHRY, CDR2 SYGVKD. This CDR3 is 14 amino acids long. Trimming pared 2 bases from V and 3 bases from J, leaving 8 bases between. CDR3 region: CAISETGFNQPQHF. The CDR3 nucleotides read TGTGCCATCAGTGAGACAGGGTTCAATCAGCCCCAGCATTTT.

This CDR3 is CASSLWAKQGGEQFF. The CDR3 DNA reads TGTGCCAGCAGTTTATGGGCCAAACAGGGCGGGGAGCAGTTCTTC. The gene calls are TRBV28 and TRBJ2-1, with a weak D call TRBD1 (6 bases). Trimming removed 0 bases from V and 10 bases from J, with 16 bases in between. CDR1 MDHEN and CDR2 SYDVKM come from the germline V gene. This CDR3 is 15 amino acids long.

The V and J genes are TRBV3-1 (or the pseudogene TRBV3-2) and TRBJ2-3; D might be TRBD2 (5 bases). There are 13 residues in the CDR3. Germline CDR1 reads LGHDT; CDR2 reads YNNKEL (reference sequence). With 5 bases removed from V and 9 bases from J, the gap between germline ends came to 15 bases. The CDR3 reads CASSTITPGTQYF. As DNA, the CDR3 is TGTGCCAGCAGCACCATCACCCCGGGAACGCAGTATTTT.

The chain combines TRBV14 with TRBJ2-3; 10 nucleotides match TRBD2. The trim removed 1 base at V and 2 bases at J, leaving 9 bases unmatched. There are 18 residues in the CDR3. Germline V gene sequence: CDR1 SGHDN, CDR2 FVKESK. CDR3 in amino acids: CASSQVTGTSVNTDTQYF. The DNA of the CDR3 is TGTGCCAGCAGCCAAGTCACCGGGACTAGCGTTAACACAGATACGCAGTATTTT.

This chain uses TRBV19 with TRBJ1-2; TRBD1 matches 9 bases. With V trimmed by 5 bases and J by 6 bases, 10 bases remained unmatched. CDR1 is LNHDA and CDR2 is SQIVND in the germline V gene (reference sequence). The CDR3 covers 15 residues. In DNA form, the CDR3 reads TGTGCCAGTAGTCGCCGGGACAGGGTAAACCATGGCTACACCTTC. It yields the protein CASSRRDRVNHGYTF.

The chain recombines TRBV19 with TRBJ1-1, with a weak D call TRBD1 (6 bases). The germline gives CDR1 LNHDA, CDR2 SQIVND (reference sequence). This CDR3 contains 16 residues. Trimming left V 3 bases short and J 7 bases short, with 21 bases between. The CDR3 DNA reads TGTGCCAGTAGTATGTTAGCGGTCAGGGGAGGCCGTGAAGCTTTCTTT. This sequence encodes CASSMLAVRGGREAFF.